These T cell receptor beta chains were read from a single sample in a study of blood T cell repertoires in COVID-19. Sequenced by immunoSEQ multiplex PCR; TCRdb stores in-frame clones only, minus some. The table shows just under 150,000 clones, with more than 70% occurring only once. The sample taken for sequencing was peripheral blood. These receptor sequences come from a human donor in a cohort sampled during active COVID-19. Both conserved end residues are part of each CDR3. Fields, in order: V gene, D gene, J gene, CDR3 protein, CDR3 DNA. The D gene is left open where the match is weak.

>TRBV5-1|TRBD1|TRBJ1-1
CASSSDRGLGTEAFF
TGCGCCAGCAGCTCAGACAGGGGGCTAGGCACTGAAGCTTTCTTT
>TRBV5-1|-|TRBJ2-5
CASSLLGVPAETQYF
TGCGCCAGCAGCTTGTTAGGGGTTCCCGCTGAGACCCAGTACTTC
>TRBV5-1|TRBD1|TRBJ2-2
CASNRGGGELFF
TGCGCCAGCAACAGGGGTGGCGGGGAGCTGTTTTTT
>TRBV5-6|TRBD1|TRBJ2-1
CASSPDRGNNEQFF
TGTGCCAGCAGCCCGGACAGGGGCAACAATGAGCAGTTCTTC
>TRBV5-1|-|TRBJ2-1
CASSLGTPRVYNEQFF
TGCGCCAGCAGCCTAGGGACTCCCCGGGTCTACAATGAGCAGTTCTTC
>TRBV6-5|-|TRBJ2-7
CASSNREVYEQYF
TGTGCCAGCAGTAACAGGGAAGTCTACGAGCAGTACTTC
>TRBV27|TRBD1|TRBJ1-6
CASSSRDSYNSPLHF
TGTGCCAGCAGTTCCCGGGACAGCTATAATTCACCCCTCCACTTT
>TRBV11-2|TRBD2|TRBJ2-5
CASSFGGGGETQYF
TGTGCCAGCAGCTTCGGCGGGGGAGGGGAGACCCAGTACTTC
>TRBV9|-|TRBJ1-1
CASSVGGRDTEAFF
TGTGCCAGCAGCGTAGGGGGGAGGGACACTGAAGCTTTCTTT
>TRBV29-1|TRBD1|TRBJ2-7
CSVRGQGQIYEQYF
TGCAGCGTTCGGGGACAGGGGCAAATCTACGAGCAGTACTTC
>TRBV4-1|TRBD2|TRBJ2-1
CASSQAGLAGTYNEQFF
TGCGCCAGCAGCCAAGCCGGACTAGCGGGGACCTACAATGAGCAGTTCTTC